This TCR beta chain was documented in a study of sequential checkpoint blockade in melanoma. Regarding treatment: randomized to nivolumab then ipilimumab (arm A) or the reverse (arm B). Concerning this clone: The antigen remains undetermined.

Study observations and caveats: PD-L1 staining and CD8+ counts, not mutational load, tracked tumor T-cell clonality.

Libraries were prepared by immunoSEQ multiplex PCR; TCRdb keeps only in-frame clonotypes and omits some of them. The sample holds roughly 1,100 clones, 25% to 35% seen once. The CDR3 runs to 15 residues. CDR1 and CDR2 from the germline V gene are LNHDA and SQIVND (reference sequence). Trimming cost V 1 base and J 1 base, with 9 bases left between them. V and J are TRBV19 and TRBJ2-3; the D is unclear. The source is a human donor with melanoma. The source material was tumor tissue (inferred from file names), sampled from a patient given nivolumab and ipilimumab in sequence. The CDR3 nucleotides read TGTGCCAGTAGTATAGCTCCCTCTGGCACAGATACGCAGTATTTT. Translated, it gives CASSIAPSGTDTQYF. Complete variable domain (other parts from reference TRBV19 and TRBJ2-3): DGGITQSPKYLFRKEGQNVTLSCEQNLNHDAMYWYRQDPGQGLRLIYYSQIVNDFQKGDIAEGYSVSREKKESFPLTVTSAQKNPTAFYLCASSIAPSGTDTQYFGPGTRLTVL.